This T cell receptor beta chain derives from a study of beta chain features in type 1 diabetes. Overall study findings and caveats: Type 1 diabetes patients had VDJ junctions that carried fewer insertions and more deletions. Type 1 diabetes patients had moderately but significantly shorter TCRB CDR3s in all four CD4+ subsets.

Note on this clone: What it binds is not known.

Germline V gene lookup returns CDR1 SGHTA and CDR2 FQGNSA. V gave up 3 bases and J gave up 3 bases; unmatched junction bases: 7. The CDR3 loop spans 15 amino acids. Every isolated RNA sample was fully reverse transcribed, so sequencing captured expressed TCRB transcripts. Here immunoSEQ multiplex PCR was the method, and the copy in TCRdb shows in-frame clones only, minus some. The sample shows under 300,000 clones, approximately 15% of them seen only once. The TCR originated in a man in his thirties or forties with type 1 diabetes. The chain carries TRBV7-2 and TRBJ2-7; 8 nucleotides line up with TRBD1. The specimen sequenced was naive CD4+ T cells from blood. CDR3 sequence (DNA): TGTGCCAGCAGCTTGTACAGGGGGGAAGGCTACGAGCAGTACTTC. Its translation: CASSLYRGEGYEQYF.